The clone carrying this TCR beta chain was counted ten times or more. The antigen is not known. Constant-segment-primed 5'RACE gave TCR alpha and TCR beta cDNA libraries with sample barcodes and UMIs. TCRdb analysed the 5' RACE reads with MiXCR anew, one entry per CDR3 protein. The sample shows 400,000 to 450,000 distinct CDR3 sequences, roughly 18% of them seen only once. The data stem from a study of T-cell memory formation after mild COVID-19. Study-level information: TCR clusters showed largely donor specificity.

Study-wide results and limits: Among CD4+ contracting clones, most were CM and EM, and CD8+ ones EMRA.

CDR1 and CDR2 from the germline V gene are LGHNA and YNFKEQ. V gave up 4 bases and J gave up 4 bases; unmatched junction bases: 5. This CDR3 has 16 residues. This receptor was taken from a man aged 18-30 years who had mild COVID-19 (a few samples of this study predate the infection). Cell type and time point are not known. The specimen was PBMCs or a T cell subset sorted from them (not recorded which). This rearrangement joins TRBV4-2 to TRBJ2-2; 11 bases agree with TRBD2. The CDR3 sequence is CASSRKLAGATGELFF. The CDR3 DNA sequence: TGTGCCAGCAGCCGTAAACTAGCGGGGGCCACCGGGGAGCTGTTTTTT.